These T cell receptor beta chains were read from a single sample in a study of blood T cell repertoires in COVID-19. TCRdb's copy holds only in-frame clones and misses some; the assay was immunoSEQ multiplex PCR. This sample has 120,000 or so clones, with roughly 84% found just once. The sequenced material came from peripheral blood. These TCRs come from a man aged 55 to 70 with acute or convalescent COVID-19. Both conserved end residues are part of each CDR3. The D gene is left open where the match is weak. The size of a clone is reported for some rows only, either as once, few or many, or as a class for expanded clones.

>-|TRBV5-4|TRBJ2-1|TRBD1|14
CASSLRTGGNEQFF
TGTGCCAGCAGCCTGAGGACAGGGGGCAATGAGCAGTTCTTC
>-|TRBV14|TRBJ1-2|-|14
CASSQDPRGYGYTF
TGTGCCAGCAGCCAAGATCCTAGGGGCTATGGCTACACCTTC
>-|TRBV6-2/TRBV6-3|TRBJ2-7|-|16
CASSHDLAPQAYEQYF
TGTGCCAGCAGCCATGACCTAGCTCCGCAAGCCTACGAGCAGTACTTC
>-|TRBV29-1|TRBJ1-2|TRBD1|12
CSADRGIYGYTF
TGCAGCGCCGACAGGGGAATCTATGGCTACACCTTC
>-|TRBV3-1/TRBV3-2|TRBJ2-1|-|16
CASSQFAGQASNEQFF
TGTGCCAGCAGCCAATTCGCGGGCCAGGCCTCCAATGAGCAGTTCTTC
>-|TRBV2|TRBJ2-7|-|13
CASSGAGYYEQYF
TGTGCCAGCAGTGGGGCCGGTTACTACGAGCAGTACTTC
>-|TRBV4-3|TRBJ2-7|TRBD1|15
CASSQEPGQHYEQYF
TGCGCCAGCAGCCAGGAACCGGGACAGCACTACGAGCAGTACTTC
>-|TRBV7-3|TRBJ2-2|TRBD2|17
CASTRVSGRGRTGELFF
TGTGCCAGCACCCGGGTTAGCGGGAGAGGGCGGACCGGGGAGCTGTTTTTT
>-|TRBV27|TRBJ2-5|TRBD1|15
CASSFDRGTQETQYF
TGTGCCAGCAGTTTCGACAGGGGGACGCAAGAGACCCAGTACTTC
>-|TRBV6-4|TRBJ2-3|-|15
CASSPDSTSTDTQYF
TGTGCCAGCAGTCCGGACAGCACTAGCACAGATACGCAGTATTTT
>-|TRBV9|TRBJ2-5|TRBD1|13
CASSAGGQETQYF
TGTGCCAGCAGCGCAGGGGGACAAGAGACCCAGTACTTC
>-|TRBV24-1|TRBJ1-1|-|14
CATSSRGVETEAFF
TGTGCCACCAGCTCCCGGGGGGTAGAGACTGAAGCTTTCTTT
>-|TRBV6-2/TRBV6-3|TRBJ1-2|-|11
CASSYPGGYTF
TGTGCCAGCAGTTACCCAGGGGGCTACACCTTC
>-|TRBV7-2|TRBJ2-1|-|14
CASSLTSTYNEQFF
TGTGCCAGCAGCTTAACTAGTACCTACAATGAGCAGTTCTTC
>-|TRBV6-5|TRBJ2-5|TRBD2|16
CASSYSGGVEWETQYF
TGTGCCAGCAGTTACTCGGGGGGGGTAGAGTGGGAGACCCAGTACTTC
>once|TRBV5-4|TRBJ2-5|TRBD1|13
CASSSGTGETQYF
TGTGCCAGCAGCTCCGGGACAGGGGAGACCCAGTACTTC
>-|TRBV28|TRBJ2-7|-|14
CASSRTGKPYEQYF
TGTGCCAGCAGCCGAACAGGGAAGCCCTACGAGCAGTACTTC
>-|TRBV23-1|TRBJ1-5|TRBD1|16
CASPGQVTNSNQPQHF
TGCGCCAGCCCCGGACAGGTGACGAATAGCAATCAGCCCCAGCATTTT
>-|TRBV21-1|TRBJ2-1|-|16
CASSSLTSGSYNEQFF
TGTGCCAGCAGCTCCCTGACTAGCGGAAGTTACAATGAGCAGTTCTTC
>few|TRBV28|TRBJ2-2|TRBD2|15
CASIPGLARTGELFF
TGTGCCAGCATACCGGGACTAGCGAGGACCGGGGAGCTGTTTTTT
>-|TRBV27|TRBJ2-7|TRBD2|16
CASKYGGARSQYEQYF
TGTGCCAGCAAGTACGGGGGGGCTAGGTCCCAATACGAGCAGTACTTC
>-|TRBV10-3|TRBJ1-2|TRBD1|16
CAISEERTGRTGGYTF
TGTGCCATCAGTGAAGAAAGGACAGGGAGAACGGGCGGCTACACCTTC
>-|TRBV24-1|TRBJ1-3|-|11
CATGHGNTIYF
TGTGCCACCGGACACGGAAACACCATATATTTT
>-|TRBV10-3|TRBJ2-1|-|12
CAISGGDGEQFF
TGTGCCATCAGTGGGGGGGACGGTGAGCAGTTCTTC
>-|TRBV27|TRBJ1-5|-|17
CASSLFGQGYSNQPQHF
TGTGCCAGCAGTTTATTTGGTCAGGGGTATAGCAATCAGCCCCAGCATTTT
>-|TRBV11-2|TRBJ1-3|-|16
CASSLNPTSSGNTIYF
TGTGCCAGCAGCTTAAATCCGACAAGCTCTGGAAACACCATATATTTT
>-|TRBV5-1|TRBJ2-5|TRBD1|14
CASSRTGGPETQYF
TGCGCCAGCAGCCGGACAGGGGGCCCAGAGACCCAGTACTTC
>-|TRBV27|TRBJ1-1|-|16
CASSLSRTVGNTEAFF
TGTGCCAGCAGTTTATCCCGGACAGTAGGGAACACTGAAGCTTTCTTT
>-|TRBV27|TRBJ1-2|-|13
CASSFGRGSGYTF
TGTGCCAGCAGTTTCGGTCGGGGTTCTGGCTACACCTTC
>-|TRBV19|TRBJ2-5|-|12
CASSPGDETQYF
TGTGCCAGTAGTCCGGGGGACGAGACCCAGTACTTC
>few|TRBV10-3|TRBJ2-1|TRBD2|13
CAIGTSYNNEQFF
TGTGCCATCGGGACTAGCTATAACAATGAGCAGTTCTTC
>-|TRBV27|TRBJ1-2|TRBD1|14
CASRGQGRADGYTF
TGTGCCAGCAGAGGACAGGGTAGGGCGGATGGCTACACCTTC
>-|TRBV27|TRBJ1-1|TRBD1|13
CASSFRDRGQAFF
TGTGCCAGCAGTTTCCGGGACAGGGGGCAAGCTTTCTTT
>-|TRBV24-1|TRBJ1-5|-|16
CATSAWENWSNQPQHF
TGTGCCACCAGTGCCTGGGAGAATTGGAGCAATCAGCCCCAGCATTTT
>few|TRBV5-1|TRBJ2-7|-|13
CASSLAGVAEQYF
TGCGCCAGCAGCTTGGCAGGGGTGGCCGAGCAGTACTTC
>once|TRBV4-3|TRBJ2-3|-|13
CASSQDWAGTQYF
TGCGCCAGCAGCCAAGATTGGGCGGGAACGCAGTATTTT
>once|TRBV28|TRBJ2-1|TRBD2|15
CASSIGLAGSTEQFF
TGTGCCAGCAGTATTGGACTAGCGGGATCGACTGAGCAGTTCTTC
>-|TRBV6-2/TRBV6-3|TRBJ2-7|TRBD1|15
CASSQDRGIPYEQYF
TGTGCCAGCAGTCAGGACAGGGGAATTCCCTACGAGCAGTACTTC
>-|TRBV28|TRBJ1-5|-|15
CASSPPGRDNQPQHF
TGTGCCAGCAGCCCCCCCGGGCGGGACAATCAGCCCCAGCATTTT
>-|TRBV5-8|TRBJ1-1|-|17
CASSSSRRGLSNTEAFF
TGTGCCAGCAGCTCCAGCCGGAGGGGACTTTCGAACACTGAAGCTTTCTTT
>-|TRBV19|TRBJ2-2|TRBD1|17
CASSFPSGTGPTGELFF
TGTGCCAGTAGTTTCCCCTCCGGGACAGGGCCCACCGGGGAGCTGTTTTTT
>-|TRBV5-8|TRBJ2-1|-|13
CASSPDWHNEQFF
TGTGCCAGCAGCCCGGACTGGCACAATGAGCAGTTCTTC
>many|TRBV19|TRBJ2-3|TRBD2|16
CASAGIAGGRADTQYF
TGTGCCAGTGCGGGGATAGCGGGAGGCCGGGCAGATACGCAGTATTTT
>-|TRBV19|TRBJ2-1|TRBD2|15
CASSGTSGTVNEQFF
TGTGCCAGTAGTGGGACTAGCGGGACCGTAAATGAGCAGTTCTTC
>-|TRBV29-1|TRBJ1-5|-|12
CSVQGSNQPQHF
TGCAGCGTCCAGGGATCCAATCAGCCCCAGCATTTT
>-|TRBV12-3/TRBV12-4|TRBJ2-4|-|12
CASSRHRFLQYF
TGTGCCAGCAGCCGCCACCGGTTCCTTCAGTACTTC
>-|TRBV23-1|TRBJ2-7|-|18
CASSPRGRGVSPLYEQYF
TGCGCCAGCAGCCCAAGGGGTCGCGGCGTTTCCCCCCTCTACGAGCAGTACTTC
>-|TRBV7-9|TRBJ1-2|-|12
CASSRISYGYTF
TGTGCCAGCAGCCGAATCAGCTATGGCTACACCTTC
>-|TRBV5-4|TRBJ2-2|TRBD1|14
CASSTDRERGELFF
TGTGCCAGCAGCACGGACAGGGAACGCGGGGAGCTGTTTTTT
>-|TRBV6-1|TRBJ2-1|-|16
CASSEAQGFSYNEQFF
TGTGCCAGCAGTGAAGCGCAGGGGTTCTCCTACAATGAGCAGTTCTTC
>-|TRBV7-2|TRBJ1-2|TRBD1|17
CASSTPPDRGRDYGYTF
TGTGCCAGCAGCACCCCTCCAGACAGGGGGAGAGACTATGGCTACACCTTC
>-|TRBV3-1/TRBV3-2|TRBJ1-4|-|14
CASSRQSTNEKLFF
TGTGCCAGCAGCCGACAGTCAACTAATGAAAAACTGTTTTTT
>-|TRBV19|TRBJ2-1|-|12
CASGPTYNEQFF
TGTGCCAGTGGCCCCACCTACAATGAGCAGTTCTTC